These T cell receptor beta chains were read from a single sample in a study of T cells in Graves' hyperthyroidism and ophthalmopathy. From the multiplex PCR reads, TCRdb called clonotypes with MiXCR, one entry per CDR3 protein. The data show hundreds of thousands of distinct CDR3 sequences, over 11% seen once. Sequencing used blood. The receptors come from a woman younger than 45 with Graves' hyperthyroidism. Both conserved end residues are part of each CDR3. A D gene is named only where the DNA matches it firmly.

V: TRBV2
J: TRBJ2-1
D: .
CDR3: CASSSKWGSYNEQFF

V: TRBV6-5
J: TRBJ1-2
D: .
CDR3: CASSYSLLGRGSDGYTF

V: TRBV11-2
J: TRBJ1-5
D: TRBD1
CDR3: CASSPGTAWDQPQHF

V: TRBV9
J: TRBJ2-5
D: TRBD2
CDR3: CASSVAGLAQETQYF

V: TRBV6-1
J: TRBJ2-7
D: TRBD1
CDR3: CASSYDRVGEQYF

V: TRBV28
J: TRBJ2-3
D: .
CDR3: CASGFSGVSTDTQYF

V: TRBV5-1
J: TRBJ2-1
D: TRBD2
CDR3: CASSPFFGGTSGSSYNEQFF

V: TRBV6-1
J: TRBJ2-6
D: .
CDR3: CASGGSSGANVLTF

V: TRBV11-1
J: TRBJ2-3
D: .
CDR3: CASSSLRAVDTQYF

V: TRBV7-2
J: TRBJ1-2
D: .
CDR3: CASSQRGRDYGYTF

V: TRBV29-1
J: TRBJ2-7
D: .
CDR3: CSVGRGEREQYF

V: TRBV6-2/TRBV6-3
J: TRBJ2-3
D: .
CDR3: CASSLKPSTDTQYF

V: TRBV6-1
J: TRBJ2-5
D: TRBD1
CDR3: CASSEETGQGSLGQYF

V: TRBV12-5
J: TRBJ2-7
D: .
CDR3: CASGLATTYEQYF

V: TRBV2
J: TRBJ2-1
D: .
CDR3: CASILVGEQFF

V: TRBV27
J: TRBJ1-1
D: .
CDR3: CASTPAGLNTEAFF

V: TRBV7-9
J: TRBJ2-2
D: TRBD1
CDR3: CASSLAEGTGDTGELFF

V: TRBV20-1
J: TRBJ2-7
D: .
CDR3: CSAVLPSIGEQYF

V: TRBV11-2
J: TRBJ2-7
D: .
CDR3: CASSPRRGLHSYEQYF

V: TRBV30
J: TRBJ1-5
D: .
CDR3: CAWRGGGGHQPQHF

V: TRBV27
J: TRBJ2-1
D: TRBD1
CDR3: CASSAETGTGLYNEQFF

V: TRBV11-2
J: TRBJ1-5
D: .
CDR3: CASSLQVGNQPQHF

V: TRBV5-1
J: TRBJ2-1
D: TRBD2
CDR3: CASSLLAGLNNEQFF

V: TRBV6-5
J: TRBJ2-3
D: .
CDR3: CASSYSIESGGAQYF

V: TRBV15
J: TRBJ2-2
D: TRBD2
CDR3: CATSPLAGGTGELFF

V: TRBV5-1
J: TRBJ2-5
D: .
CDR3: CASSLTGSPQETQYF

V: TRBV2
J: TRBJ1-1
D: TRBD1
CDR3: CAGRGQGSTEAFF

V: TRBV6-2/TRBV6-3
J: TRBJ2-7
D: .
CDR3: CASSSPDSYYEQYF

V: TRBV14
J: TRBJ2-4
D: .
CDR3: CASSQGVTEKNIQYF

V: TRBV11-2
J: TRBJ1-4
D: .
CDR3: CASSPEAATNEKLFF

V: TRBV19
J: TRBJ2-7
D: .
CDR3: CASSVLFAESYEQYF

V: TRBV6-1
J: TRBJ2-1
D: .
CDR3: CASSELRASEQFF

V: TRBV7-2
J: TRBJ2-2
D: .
CDR3: CASSLQFVPGELFF

V: TRBV20-1
J: TRBJ2-3
D: TRBD2
CDR3: CSAEGGDYNTDTQYF

V: TRBV28
J: TRBJ1-4
D: TRBD1
CDR3: CASLTVRDSTEKLFF